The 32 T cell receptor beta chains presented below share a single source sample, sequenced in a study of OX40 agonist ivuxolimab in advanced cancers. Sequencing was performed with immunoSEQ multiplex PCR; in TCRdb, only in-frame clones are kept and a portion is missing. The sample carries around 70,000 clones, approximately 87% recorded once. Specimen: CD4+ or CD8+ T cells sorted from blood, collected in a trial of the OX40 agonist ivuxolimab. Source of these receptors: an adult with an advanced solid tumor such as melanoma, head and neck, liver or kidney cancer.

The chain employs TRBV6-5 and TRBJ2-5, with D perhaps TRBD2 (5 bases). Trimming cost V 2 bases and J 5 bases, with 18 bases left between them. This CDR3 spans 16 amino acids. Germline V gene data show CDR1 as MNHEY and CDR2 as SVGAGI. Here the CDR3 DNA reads TGTGCCAGCAGTTACAGTCCGGGAAGGAATACGGAGACCCAGTACTTC. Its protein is CASSYSPGRNTETQYF.

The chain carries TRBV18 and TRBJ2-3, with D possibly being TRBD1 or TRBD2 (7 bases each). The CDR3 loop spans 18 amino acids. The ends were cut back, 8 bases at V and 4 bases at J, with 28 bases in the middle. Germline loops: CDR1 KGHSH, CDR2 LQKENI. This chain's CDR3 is CASARRGLRLADPDTQYF. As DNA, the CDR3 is TGTGCCAGCGCCCGAAGGGGGCTGCGACTAGCTGACCCAGATACGCAGTATTTT. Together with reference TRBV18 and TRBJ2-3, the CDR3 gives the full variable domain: NAGVMQNPRHLVRRRGQEARLRCSPMKGHSHVYWYRQLPEEGLKFMVYLQKENIIDESGMPKERFSAEFPKEGPSILRIQQVVRGDSAAYFCASARRGLRLADPDTQYFGPGTRLTVL.

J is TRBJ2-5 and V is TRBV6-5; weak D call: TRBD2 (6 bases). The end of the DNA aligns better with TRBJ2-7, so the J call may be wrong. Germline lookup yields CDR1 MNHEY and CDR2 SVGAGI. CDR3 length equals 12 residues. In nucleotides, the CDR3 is TGTGCCAGCAGACGGGAGAAGGGCGAGCAGTACTTC. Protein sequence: CASRREKGEQYF.

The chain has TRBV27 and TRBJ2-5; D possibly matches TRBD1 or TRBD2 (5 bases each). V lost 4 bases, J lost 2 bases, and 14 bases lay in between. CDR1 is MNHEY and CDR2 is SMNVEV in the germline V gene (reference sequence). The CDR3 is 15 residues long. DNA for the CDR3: TGTGCCAGCAGTTCCACGTATGGGGGACAAGAGACCCAGTACTTC. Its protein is CASSSTYGGQETQYF.

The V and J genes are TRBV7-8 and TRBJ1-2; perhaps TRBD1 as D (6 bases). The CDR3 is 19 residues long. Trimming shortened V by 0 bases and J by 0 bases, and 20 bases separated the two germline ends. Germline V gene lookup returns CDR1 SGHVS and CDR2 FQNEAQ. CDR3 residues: CASSLALGGRDRANYGYTF. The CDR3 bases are TGTGCCAGCAGCTTAGCGTTGGGGGGGCGAGATCGCGCTAACTATGGCTACACCTTC. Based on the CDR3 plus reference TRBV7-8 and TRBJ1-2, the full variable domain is GAGVSQSPRYKVAKRGQDVALRCDPISGHVSLFWYQQALGQGPEFLTYFQNEAQLDKSGLPSDRFFAERPEGSVSTLKIQRTQQEDSAVYLCASSLALGGRDRANYGYTFGSGTRLTVV.

CDR3 residues: CSAKYGYTF. The CDR3 coding sequence is TGCAGTGCTAAGTACGGCTACACCTTC. This rearrangement joins TRBV20-1 to TRBJ1-2; D is unclear. The CDR3 has 9 residues. V gave up 4 bases and J gave up 8 bases, with 5 bases separating them. Germline CDR1 and CDR2: DFQATT and SNEGSKA (reference sequence).

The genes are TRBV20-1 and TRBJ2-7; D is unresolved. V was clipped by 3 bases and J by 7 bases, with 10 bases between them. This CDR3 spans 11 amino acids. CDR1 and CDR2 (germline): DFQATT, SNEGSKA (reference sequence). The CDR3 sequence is CSARMVREQYF. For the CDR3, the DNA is TGCAGTGCTAGGATGGTACGGGAGCAGTACTTC.

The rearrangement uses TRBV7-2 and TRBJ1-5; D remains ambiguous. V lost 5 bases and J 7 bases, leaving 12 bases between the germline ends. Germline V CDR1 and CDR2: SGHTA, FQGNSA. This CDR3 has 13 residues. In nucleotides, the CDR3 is TGTGCCAGCAGCCCCCAGGTAGTGCAGCCCCAGCATTTT. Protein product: CASSPQVVQPQHF.

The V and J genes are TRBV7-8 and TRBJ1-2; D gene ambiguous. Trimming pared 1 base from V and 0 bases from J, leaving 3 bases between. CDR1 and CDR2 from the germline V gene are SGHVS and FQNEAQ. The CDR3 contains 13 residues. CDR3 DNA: TGTGCCAGCAGCTTAGTACCTAACTATGGCTACACCTTC. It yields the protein CASSLVPNYGYTF.

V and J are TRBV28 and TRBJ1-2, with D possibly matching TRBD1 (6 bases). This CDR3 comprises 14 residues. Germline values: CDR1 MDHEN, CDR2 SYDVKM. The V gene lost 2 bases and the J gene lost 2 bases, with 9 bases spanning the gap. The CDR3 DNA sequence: TGTGCCAGCAGTTTACCAGGACAGAACTATGGCTACACCTTC. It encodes CASSLPGQNYGYTF.

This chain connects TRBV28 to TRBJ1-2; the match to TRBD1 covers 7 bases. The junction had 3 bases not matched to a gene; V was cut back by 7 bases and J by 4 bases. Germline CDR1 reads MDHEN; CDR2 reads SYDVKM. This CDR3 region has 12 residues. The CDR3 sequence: CASKTGSYGYTF. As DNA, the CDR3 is TGTGCCAGCAAGACAGGGAGCTATGGCTACACCTTC.

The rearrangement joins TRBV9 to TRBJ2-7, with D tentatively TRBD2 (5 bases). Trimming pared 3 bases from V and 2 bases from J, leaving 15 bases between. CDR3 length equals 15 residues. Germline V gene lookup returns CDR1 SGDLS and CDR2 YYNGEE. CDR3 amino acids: CASSGPWETAYEQYF. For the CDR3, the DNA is TGTGCCAGCAGCGGTCCCTGGGAGACCGCCTACGAGCAGTACTTC.

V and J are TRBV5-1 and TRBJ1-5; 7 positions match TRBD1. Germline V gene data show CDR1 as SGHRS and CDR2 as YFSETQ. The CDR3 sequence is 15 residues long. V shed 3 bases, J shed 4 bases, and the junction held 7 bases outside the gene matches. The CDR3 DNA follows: TGCGCCAGCAGCTCTACAGGGGCCTCGAATCAGCCCCAGCATTTT. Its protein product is CASSSTGASNQPQHF.

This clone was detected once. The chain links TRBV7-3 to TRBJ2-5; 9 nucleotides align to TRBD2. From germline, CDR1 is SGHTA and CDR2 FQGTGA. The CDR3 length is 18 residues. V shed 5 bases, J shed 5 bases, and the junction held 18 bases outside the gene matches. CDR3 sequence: CASSAPPSLAGWGETQYF. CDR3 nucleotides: TGTGCCAGCAGCGCTCCCCCATCGCTAGCGGGATGGGGGGAGACCCAGTACTTC. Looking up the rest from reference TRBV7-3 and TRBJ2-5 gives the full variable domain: GAGVSQTPSNKVTEKGKYVELRCDPISGHTALYWYRQSLGQGPEFLIYFQGTGAADDSGLPNDRFFAVRPEGSVSTLKIQRTERGDSAVYLCASSAPPSLAGWGETQYFGPGTRLLVL.

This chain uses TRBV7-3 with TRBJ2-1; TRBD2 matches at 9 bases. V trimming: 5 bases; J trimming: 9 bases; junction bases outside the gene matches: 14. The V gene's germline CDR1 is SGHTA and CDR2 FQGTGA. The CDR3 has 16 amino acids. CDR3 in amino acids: CASSLGRVAGELEQFF. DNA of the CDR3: TGTGCCAGCAGCCTGGGTCGGGTAGCGGGAGAACTTGAGCAGTTCTTC.

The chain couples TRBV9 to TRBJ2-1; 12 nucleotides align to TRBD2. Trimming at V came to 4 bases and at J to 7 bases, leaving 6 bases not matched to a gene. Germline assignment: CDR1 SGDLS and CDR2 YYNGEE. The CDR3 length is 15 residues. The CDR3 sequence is CASSFETSGRNEQFF. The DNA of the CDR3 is TGTGCCAGCAGCTTTGAGACTAGCGGGAGAAATGAGCAGTTCTTC.

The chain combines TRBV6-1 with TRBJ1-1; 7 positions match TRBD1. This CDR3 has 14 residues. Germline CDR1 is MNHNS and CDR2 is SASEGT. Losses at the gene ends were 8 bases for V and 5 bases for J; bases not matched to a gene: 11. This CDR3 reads CASFQTGVLTEAFF. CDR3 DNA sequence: TGTGCCAGCTTTCAAACAGGGGTTTTAACTGAAGCTTTCTTT.

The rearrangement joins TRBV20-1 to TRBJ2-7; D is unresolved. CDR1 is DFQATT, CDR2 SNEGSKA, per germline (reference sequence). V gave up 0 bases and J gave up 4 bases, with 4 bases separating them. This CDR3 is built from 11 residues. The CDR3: CSARDQYEQYF. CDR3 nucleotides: TGCAGTGCTAGAGATCAGTACGAGCAGTACTTC.

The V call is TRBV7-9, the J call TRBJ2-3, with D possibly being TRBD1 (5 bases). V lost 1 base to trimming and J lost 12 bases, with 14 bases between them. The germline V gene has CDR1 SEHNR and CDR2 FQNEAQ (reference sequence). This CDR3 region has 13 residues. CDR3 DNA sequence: TGTGCCAGCAGCTTAGACCAATACGACAGTCAGTATTTT. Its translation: CASSLDQYDSQYF.

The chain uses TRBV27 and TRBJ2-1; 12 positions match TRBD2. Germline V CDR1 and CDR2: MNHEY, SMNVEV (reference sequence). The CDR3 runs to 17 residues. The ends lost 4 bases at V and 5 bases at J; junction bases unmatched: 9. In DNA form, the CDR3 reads TGTGCCAGCAGTTCCATCGGACTAGCGGGAAACCACAATGAGCAGTTCTTC. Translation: CASSSIGLAGNHNEQFF.

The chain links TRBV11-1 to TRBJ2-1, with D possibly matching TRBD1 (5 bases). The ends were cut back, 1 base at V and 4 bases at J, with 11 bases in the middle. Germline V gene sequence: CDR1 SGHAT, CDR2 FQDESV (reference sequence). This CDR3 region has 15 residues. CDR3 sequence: CASSLDRSTYNEQFF. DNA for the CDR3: TGTGCCAGCAGCTTAGACAGGTCAACTTACAATGAGCAGTTCTTC.

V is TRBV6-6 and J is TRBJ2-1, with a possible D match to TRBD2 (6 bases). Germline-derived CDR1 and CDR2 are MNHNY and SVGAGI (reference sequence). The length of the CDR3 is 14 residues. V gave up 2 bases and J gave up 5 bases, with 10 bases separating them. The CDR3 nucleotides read TGTGCCAGCAGTTACGGGACTTCCAACAATGAGCAGTTCTTC. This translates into CASSYGTSNNEQFF.

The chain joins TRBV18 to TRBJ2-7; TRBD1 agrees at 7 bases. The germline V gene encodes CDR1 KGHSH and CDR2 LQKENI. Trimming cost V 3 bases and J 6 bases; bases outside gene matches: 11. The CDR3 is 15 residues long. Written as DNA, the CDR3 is TGTGCCAGCTCACCCTCCGCGGACAGGCGTCTCGAGCAGTACTTC. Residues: CASSPSADRRLEQYF.

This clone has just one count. The CDR3 coding sequence is TGTGCCAGCTCACGCCGGGGGACAGCCGAACAAGAGACCCAGTACTTC. Residues: CASSRRGTAEQETQYF. The chain is built from TRBV18 and TRBJ2-5, with D possibly being TRBD1 (7 bases). The germline V gene has CDR1 KGHSH and CDR2 LQKENI. V gave up 4 bases and J gave up 2 bases, with 17 bases separating them. The CDR3 has 16 residues.

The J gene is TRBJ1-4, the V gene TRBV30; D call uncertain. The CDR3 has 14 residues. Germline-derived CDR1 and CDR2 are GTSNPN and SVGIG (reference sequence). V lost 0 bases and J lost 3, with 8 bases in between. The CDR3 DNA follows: TGTGCCTGGAGTGTAGGGTGGGCTAATGAAAAACTGTTTTTT. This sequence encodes CAWSVGWANEKLFF.

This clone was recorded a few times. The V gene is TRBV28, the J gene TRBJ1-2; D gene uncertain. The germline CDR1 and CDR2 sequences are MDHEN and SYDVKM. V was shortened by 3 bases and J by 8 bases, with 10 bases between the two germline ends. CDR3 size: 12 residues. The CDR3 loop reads CASSLNLAGYTF. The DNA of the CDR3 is TGTGCCAGCAGTTTGAACCTTGCCGGCTACACCTTC.

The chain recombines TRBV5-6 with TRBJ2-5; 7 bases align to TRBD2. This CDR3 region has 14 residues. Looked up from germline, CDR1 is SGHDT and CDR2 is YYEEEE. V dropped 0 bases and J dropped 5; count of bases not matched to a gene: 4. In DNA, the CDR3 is TGTGCCAGCAGCTTGGCCGGGGGGTTGGAGACCCAGTACTTC. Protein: CASSLAGGLETQYF.

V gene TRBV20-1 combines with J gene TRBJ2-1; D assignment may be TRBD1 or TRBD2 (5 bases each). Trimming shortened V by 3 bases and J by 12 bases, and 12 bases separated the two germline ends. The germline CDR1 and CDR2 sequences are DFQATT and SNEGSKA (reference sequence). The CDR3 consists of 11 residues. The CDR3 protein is CSASPGPGQFF. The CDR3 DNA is TGCAGTGCTAGTCCGGGGCCAGGGCAGTTCTTC.

The chain's CDR3 is CASSPRTAADNEQFF. CDR3 nucleotides: TGTGCCAGCTCACCAAGGACAGCCGCAGACAATGAGCAGTTCTTC. The V gene is TRBV18, the J gene TRBJ2-1; a possible D gene is TRBD1 (6 bases). The ends were cut back, 2 bases at V and 5 bases at J, with 13 bases in the middle. This CDR3 comprises 15 residues. Germline V CDR1 and CDR2: KGHSH, LQKENI.

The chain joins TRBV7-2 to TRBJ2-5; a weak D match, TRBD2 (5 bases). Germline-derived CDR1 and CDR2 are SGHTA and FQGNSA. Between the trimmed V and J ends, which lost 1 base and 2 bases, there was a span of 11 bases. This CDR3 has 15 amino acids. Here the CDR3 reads CASSLGGWRQETQYF. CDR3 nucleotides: TGTGCCAGCAGCTTAGGAGGGTGGAGGCAAGAGACCCAGTACTTC.

The chain's CDR3 is CASSLTGSYNSPLHF. In nucleotides, the CDR3 is TGCGCCAGCAGCTTGACAGGGAGCTATAATTCACCCCTCCACTTT. The chain recombines TRBV5-1 with TRBJ1-6, with D perhaps TRBD1 (6 bases). CDR1 SGHRS and CDR2 YFSETQ come from the germline V gene. There are 15 residues in the CDR3. The V and J ends lost 1 base and 3 bases respectively, with 8 bases between them.

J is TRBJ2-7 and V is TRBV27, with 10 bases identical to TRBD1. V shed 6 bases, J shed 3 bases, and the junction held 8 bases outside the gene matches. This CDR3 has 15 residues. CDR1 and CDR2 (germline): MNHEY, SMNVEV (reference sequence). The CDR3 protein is CASRLNRDRGYEQYF. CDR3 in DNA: TGTGCCAGCAGACTCAACCGGGACAGGGGCTACGAGCAGTACTTC.